Listed here are 20 T cell receptor beta chains from one sample, sequenced in a study of T cells after yellow fever vaccination. TCRdb redid the calling of the 5' RACE reads with MiXCR, one entry per CDR3 protein. The sample lists some 300,000 distinct CDR3 sequences, around 3.6% seen once, with around 22% in the top ten. The material was PBMCs, obtained on the day of the yellow fever booster vaccination. The source is a man younger than 30 who received the YFV17D yellow fever vaccine.

The table lists this clonotype with many counts. V usage is TRBV4-1 and J usage is TRBJ2-1; D is unresolved. Trimming left V 1 base short and J 3 bases short, with 10 bases between. This CDR3 contains 15 residues. Germline CDR1 is MGHRA and CDR2 is YSYEKL. In DNA form, the CDR3 reads TGCGCCAGCAGCCAAGTTCACACGAGCTACAATGAGCAGTTCTTC. It is translated as CASSQVHTSYNEQFF.

In its sample, this clonotype was seen many times. The chain recombines TRBV5-1 with TRBJ2-7; 7 nucleotides agree with TRBD1. The CDR3 has 14 amino acids. V shed 0 bases, J shed 5 bases, and the junction held 5 bases outside the gene matches. Germline V gene sequence: CDR1 SGHRS, CDR2 YFSETQ. CDR3 amino acids: CASSLGDRFNEQYF. The CDR3 DNA follows: TGCGCCAGCAGCTTGGGGGACAGATTTAACGAGCAGTACTTC.

This clonotype was found many times. The chain joins TRBV7-9 to TRBJ1-2; D uncertain. Germline CDR1 reads SEHNR; CDR2 reads FQNEAQ (reference sequence). This CDR3 contains 13 residues. V lost 1 base to trimming and J lost 4 bases, with 7 bases between them. CDR3 bases: TGTGCCAGCAGCTTAGGCCCGAGCTATGGCTACACCTTC. Its translation: CASSLGPSYGYTF.

The chain carries TRBV29-1 and TRBJ1-2, with TRBD1 identical over 7 bases. CDR1 SQVTM and CDR2 ANQGSEA come from the germline V gene. CDR3 length: 13 amino acids. V was pared by 7 bases and J by 5 bases, with 10 bases of the junction left unmatched. The CDR3 loop reads CSAGGGDRYGYTF. CDR3 in DNA: TGCAGCGCAGGGGGGGGGGATAGGTATGGCTACACCTTC.

This clonotype was counted between two and nine times. The chain is built from TRBV18 and TRBJ2-3; D gene unclear. Trimming left V 1 base short and J 6 bases short, with 20 bases between. The CDR3 spans 17 residues. Per the germline V gene, CDR1 is KGHSH and CDR2 is LQKENI. The CDR3 sequence: CASSPRVVTAITDTQYF. CDR3 DNA sequence: TGTGCCAGCTCACCACGAGTCGTGACCGCCATTACTGATACGCAGTATTTT.

Ten or more counts support this clonotype. V is TRBV7-9 and J is TRBJ1-2; weak D call: TRBD1 (6 bases). Trimming took 7 bases from V and 3 from J, leaving 9 bases between them. Germline assignment: CDR1 SEHNR and CDR2 FQNEAQ (reference sequence). The CDR3 is 12 amino acids. The CDR3 loop is CASTGQHYGYTF. For the CDR3, the DNA is TGTGCCAGCACCGGACAGCACTATGGCTACACCTTC.

The chain employs TRBV15 and TRBJ1-4; D gene unclear. Germline CDR1 reads LNHNV; CDR2 reads YYDKDF (reference sequence). The CDR3 loop spans 15 amino acids. V lost 5 bases and J 4 bases, leaving 14 bases between the germline ends. CDR3 DNA sequence: TGTGCCACCAGCGGGCGATCCCTTCTTAATGAAAAACTGTTTTTT. Amino acid sequence: CATSGRSLLNEKLFF.

This clonotype was observed many times. The genes are TRBV12-3 or TRBV12-4 and TRBJ2-2; TRBD2 aligns across 13 bases. The CDR3 spans 16 residues. V trimming: 8 bases; J trimming: 0 bases; junction bases outside the gene matches: 3. The CDR3: CASWTSGGSNTGELFF. The CDR3 DNA reads TGTGCCAGCTGGACTAGCGGGGGCTCGAACACCGGGGAGCTGTTTTTT.

There are many counts of this clonotype. The chain employs TRBV6-6 and TRBJ2-7; 10 bases are a match to TRBD1. Germline V gene data show CDR1 as MNHNY and CDR2 as SVGAGI (reference sequence). This CDR3 is 16 amino acids long. After removal of 6 bases from V and 2 bases from J, the junction contained 10 bases not matched to a gene. The CDR3 DNA follows: TGTGCCAGCAGCAACACACAGACAGGGGGCACCTACGAGCAGTACTTC. This codes for CASSNTQTGGTYEQYF.

In this sample, this clonotype turned up a few times. The V and J genes are TRBV5-4 and TRBJ2-3, with 9 bases that match TRBD1. Germline assignment: CDR1 SGHNT and CDR2 YYREEE (reference sequence). This CDR3 has 15 amino acids. The junction had 3 bases not matched to a gene; V was cut back by 0 bases and J by 4 bases. The CDR3 reads CASSLVGTGPDTQYF. The CDR3 DNA follows: TGTGCCAGCAGCTTGGTCGGGACAGGGCCAGATACGCAGTATTTT. The full variable domain, rest sourced from reference TRBV5-4 and TRBJ2-3, is ETGVTQSPTHLIKTRGQQVTLRCSSQSGHNTVSWYQQALGQGPQFIFQYYREEENGRGNFPPRFSGLQFPNYSSELNVNALELDDSALYLCASSLVGTGPDTQYFGPGTRLTVL.

This clonotype was picked up many times. V and J are TRBV5-1 and TRBJ1-1, with TRBD1 matching over 7 bases. Germline assignment: CDR1 SGHRS and CDR2 YFSETQ. This CDR3 comprises 15 residues. The V and J ends lost 1 base and 2 bases, in that order; junction bases with no gene match: 5. The CDR3 DNA reads as TGCGCCAGCAGCTTGTGGGACAGATCAAACACTGAAGCTTTCTTT. Its translation is CASSLWDRSNTEAFF.

This clonotype was observed a few times. The rearrangement links TRBV4-3 to TRBJ2-3; perhaps D is TRBD1 or TRBD2 (6 bases each). The germline CDR1 and CDR2 sequences are LGHNA and YSLEER. The CDR3 has 15 amino acids. Trimming took off 1 base at V and 6 bases at J, with 14 bases between the two ends. The CDR3 loop reads CASSQVRGVGDTQYF. The CDR3 DNA reads TGCGCCAGCAGCCAAGTTAGGGGGGTGGGGGATACGCAGTATTTT.

The chain employs TRBV6-5 and TRBJ1-5; D is uncertain. CDR1 MNHEY and CDR2 SVGAGI come from the germline V gene. The CDR3 covers 14 residues. V was shortened by 4 bases and J by 0 bases, with 7 bases between the two germline ends. The CDR3: CASSSFYSNQPQHF. The CDR3 nucleotides are TGTGCCAGCAGTTCCTTCTATAGCAATCAGCCCCAGCATTTT.

This clonotype was counted ten times or more. This sequence joins TRBV21-1 and TRBJ2-2; the table's D call of TRBD1 was not tested on the DNA. TRBV21-1 has pseudogene status. CDR3 length equals 14 residues. The CDR3 here is CASNRGTSNGELFF. Here the CDR3 DNA reads TGTGCCAGCAATCGGGGCACTTCCAACGGGGAGCTGTTTTTT.

J is TRBJ2-2 and V is TRBV12-3 or TRBV12-4; D is possibly TRBD1 (7 bases). Trimming pared 7 bases from V and 9 bases from J, leaving 18 bases between. CDR3 length equals 14 residues. CDR3 protein: CASITGQEGRELFF. DNA of the CDR3: TGTGCCAGCATTACCGGACAGGAGGGCCGGGAGCTGTTTTTT.

The V and J genes are TRBV7-2 and TRBJ1-5; 7 bases align to TRBD1. V was clipped by 3 bases and J by 0 bases; unmatched bases: 2. Per germline, CDR1 SGHTA and CDR2 FQGNSA. This CDR3 spans 15 amino acids. The DNA for the CDR3 is TGTGCCAGCAGCTTCGGACAGGCTAGCAATCAGCCCCAGCATTTT. Residues: CASSFGQASNQPQHF.

The table lists this clonotype with a few counts. CDR3: CASSQALAGAQDTQYF. Here the CDR3 DNA reads TGTGCCAGCAGCCAAGCTCTGGCGGGGGCTCAAGATACGCAGTATTTT. This sequence joins TRBV4-2 and TRBJ2-3, with D possibly matching TRBD2 (7 bases). Trimming pared 1 base from V and 5 bases from J, leaving 16 bases between. The CDR3 length is 16 residues. The germline V gene encodes CDR1 LGHNA and CDR2 YNFKEQ.

This clonotype was seen ten or more times. The rearrangement links TRBV5-1 to TRBJ2-1; possible D gene TRBD2, 6 bases. The length of the CDR3 is 13 residues. Germline values: CDR1 SGHRS, CDR2 YFSETQ. V lost 6 bases and J 9 bases, leaving 16 bases between the germline ends. This CDR3 is CASTLSSDGEQFF. The CDR3 nucleotides are TGCGCCAGCACCCTTTCTAGCGACGGTGAGCAGTTCTTC.

This clonotype was observed many times. This chain uses TRBV6-1 with TRBJ2-1; 11 bases map to TRBD2. Germline V CDR1 and CDR2: MNHNS, SASEGT. This CDR3 contains 14 residues. The V gene end was trimmed by 6 bases and the J gene end by 10 bases; junction bases not matched to a gene: 8. As DNA, the CDR3 is TGTGCCAGCAGAGGACTAGCGGGTATGGGCGAGCAGTTCTTC. Amino acid sequence: CASRGLAGMGEQFF.

This clonotype was seen at least ten times. This chain connects TRBV6-5 to TRBJ1-1; D remains ambiguous. CDR1 is MNHEY and CDR2 is SVGAGI in the germline V gene. This CDR3 is 15 amino acids long. The V and J ends lost 7 bases and 0 bases respectively, with 15 bases between them. CDR3 sequence reads: CASNSVGSMNTEAFF. CDR3 bases: TGTGCCAGCAATTCGGTAGGGAGCATGAACACTGAAGCTTTCTTT.